This TCR beta chain is from a study of T-cell memory formation after mild COVID-19. One entry per CDR3 protein results from TCRdb running MiXCR on the 5' RACE reads. Here the sample spans about 390,000 distinct CDR3 sequences, about 17% being singletons. This clonotype has just a few counts. With 5 bases clipped from V and 6 bases from J, the junction kept 4 bases outside the gene matches. CDR3 size: 12 residues. Germline loops: CDR1 MNHNY, CDR2 SVGAGI (reference sequence). Sequencing was done on a sample of PBMCs or a T cell subset sorted from them (not recorded which). The TCR was taken from a man aged 18 to 30 who had mild COVID-19 (a few samples of this study predate the infection). Cell type and time point are not known. The V gene is TRBV6-6, the J gene TRBJ2-7; 7 bases align to TRBD1. The CDR3 reads CASSEQGLEQYV. DNA for the CDR3: TGTGCCAGCAGTGAACAGGGGCTCGAGCAGTACGTC.